This entry describes one T cell receptor beta chain. This sample was taken from a study of blood T cell repertoires in COVID-19. Losses at the gene ends were 2 bases for V and 8 bases for J; bases not matched to a gene: 1. Germline V CDR1 and CDR2: SGDLS, YYNGEE. The CDR3 has 14 residues. TCRdb's copy holds only in-frame clones and misses some; the assay was immunoSEQ multiplex PCR. The data contain around 250,000 clones, around four fifths of them singletons. The chain employs TRBV9 and TRBJ1-6, with 10 bases that match TRBD1. Sequenced material: peripheral blood. The origin of this receptor is a man in his thirties or forties who had recovered from COVID-19. CDR3 bases: TGTGCCAGCAGCGTGACAGGGGGCGATTCACCCCTCCACTTT. Residues: CASSVTGGDSPLHF.